This TCR beta chain was sequenced for a study of patients and donors after allogeneic stem cell transplantation. CDR3 length: 20 residues. Germline trimming cut 0 bases from V and 1 base from J; bases unmatched to any gene: 15. CDR1 is SGDLS and CDR2 is YYNGEE in the germline V gene. A single record per CDR3 protein comes from TCRdb applying MiXCR to the RT-PCR reads. The sample records about a million distinct CDR3 sequences, about a sixth being singletons. This clonotype came up a few times. The chain couples TRBV9 to TRBJ2-1; 8 bases match TRBD2. The source is a human donor who was either an allogeneic HSCT recipient or a stem cell or donor lymphocyte infusion donor (not recorded which). It is not recorded whose cells these are; they may come from a transplant donor. Sequencing was carried out using blood, either unsorted or a sorted T cell fraction (not recorded which). CDR3 in amino acids: CASSVDGLRGVSRSYNEQFF. The CDR3 bases are TGTGCCAGCAGCGTAGACGGTTTGCGGGGGGTCTCCCGATCCTACAATGAGCAGTTCTTC.